The present T cell receptor beta chain was sequenced within a study of blood T cell repertoires in COVID-19. About the research overall: Both acute and convalescent COVID-19 samples were obtained from the United States, Italy and Spain. T cells, B-cell-depleted T cells, or PBMCs supplied cDNA or gDNA.

Original processing notes: Amplification of reference gene primers was used by the study to estimate nucleated cell counts. Here immunoSEQ multiplex PCR was the method, and the copy in TCRdb shows in-frame clones only, minus some. For V, J and clone size, that table is used; D and trimming come from the DNA. The data contain 100,000 or so clones, 65% to 85% of them singletons. CDR1 LNHDA and CDR2 SQIVND come from the germline V gene (reference sequence). V shed 4 bases and J shed 0 bases, with 13 bases lying between them. This CDR3 comprises 16 residues. This clone was picked up a small number of times.

Sequenced sample: peripheral blood. The V gene is TRBV19, the J gene TRBJ1-5, with D unclear. The sequence was obtained from a man in his sixties or seventies with active or convalescent COVID-19. DNA of the CDR3: TGTGCCAGTAGTAAGTCCGATCTAAATAGCAATCAGCCCCAGCATTTT. It codes for CASSKSDLNSNQPQHF.